This T cell receptor beta chain was retrieved from a study of blood T cell repertoires in COVID-19. Study details: COVID-19 samples collected from the United States, Italy and Spain covered acute and convalescent phases.

TCRdb's table, derived via immunoSEQ multiplex PCR, lists solely in-frame clones and lacks some. The data show roughly 500,000 clones, with approximately 87% seen just once and about 1.7% held by the top ten. V lost 1 base and J lost 8; bases outside the gene matches: 9. The CDR3 consists of 15 residues. CDR1 and CDR2 from the germline V gene are MGHDK and SYGVNS. Participant ages covered about 18 to 89 years across 25 or so US areas. The chain employs TRBV25-1 and TRBJ1-2; 8 bases match TRBD1. Source material: PBMCs or T cells enriched from blood (not recorded which). This TCR derives from a woman between 40 and 50 years old who had recovered from COVID-19. The CDR3 nucleotides are TGTGCCAGCAGTGAATCCGGGACAGGCGTCATGGGCTACACCTTC. This codes for CASSESGTGVMGYTF.